Following are 19 T cell receptor beta chains from one sample sequenced in a study of early T cells in non-severe SARS-CoV-2 infection. Each CDR3 protein gets one entry after TCRdb re-called the 5' RACE reads with MiXCR. The table shows under 85,000 distinct CDR3 sequences, with roughly 15% occurring only once. The sample was whole blood, taken at baseline. The receptors originated from an adult who was a healthcare worker with PCR-confirmed SARS-CoV-2 infection or an uninfected control (not recorded which).

This clonotype was seen many times. This rearrangement joins TRBV19 to TRBJ2-1, with 8 nucleotides matching TRBD1. Germline V gene sequence: CDR1 LNHDA, CDR2 SQIVND (reference sequence). The CDR3 contains 15 residues. V was pared by 2 bases and J by 5 bases, with 5 bases of the junction left unmatched. The CDR3 sequence is CASSIPGGLHNEQFF. The DNA of the CDR3 is TGTGCCAGTAGTATACCAGGGGGCCTCCACAATGAGCAGTTCTTC.

This clonotype was seen only a few times. The rearrangement links TRBV28 to TRBJ2-7; 8 bases agree with TRBD1. The germline V gene has CDR1 MDHEN and CDR2 SYDVKM. The CDR3 is 12 residues long. J lost 3 bases, V lost 7 bases, and 2 bases had no gene match. For the CDR3, the DNA is TGTGCCAGCAATACAGGGGGCTACGAGCAGTACTTC. Translation: CASNTGGYEQYF.

This clonotype was counted between two and nine times. This sequence joins TRBV6-2 or TRBV6-3 and TRBJ2-7; D might be TRBD1 (5 bases). Germline V gene data show CDR1 as MNHEY and CDR2 as SVGEGT. Deletions cut 7 bases from V and 2 bases from J, with 15 bases between. This CDR3 comprises 14 residues. CDR3 bases: TGTGCCAGCATCCCTTCGACAGTTACCTACGAGCAGTACTTC. Translated: CASIPSTVTYEQYF.

The rearrangement uses TRBV7-9 and TRBJ2-6; TRBD1 might be the D (5 bases). The V gene lost 5 bases and the J gene lost 0 bases, with 11 bases spanning the gap. The CDR3 has 16 residues. CDR1 and CDR2 from the germline V gene are SEHNR and FQNEAQ (reference sequence). The CDR3: CASSRGWDSGANVLTF. DNA for the CDR3: TGTGCCAGCAGCAGGGGCTGGGACTCTGGGGCCAACGTCCTGACTTTC.

The chain uses TRBV21-1 and TRBJ2-1; TRBD2 is taken as the D call from the table, unchecked against the DNA. TRBV21-1 is listed as a pseudogene. The CDR3 covers 15 residues. The CDR3 bases are TGTGCCAGCAGACAGCCGGGACTAGCGAACAATGAGCAGTTCTTC. Protein product: CASRQPGLANNEQFF.

This clonotype was seen ten or more times. V and J are TRBV18 and TRBJ2-1; TRBD2 agrees at 7 bases. V lost 5 bases and J lost 8; bases outside the gene matches: 9. The germline V gene encodes CDR1 KGHSH and CDR2 LQKENI. The CDR3 loop spans 14 amino acids. DNA of the CDR3: TGTGCCAGCTCAGATGGAGGGAGGGCCGATGAGCAGTTCTTC. It is translated as CASSDGGRADEQFF. Based on the CDR3 plus reference TRBV18 and TRBJ2-1, the full variable domain is NAGVMQNPRHLVRRRGQEARLRCSPMKGHSHVYWYRQLPEEGLKFMVYLQKENIIDESGMPKERFSAEFPKEGPSILRIQQVVRGDSAAYFCASSDGGRADEQFFGPGTRLTVL.

This clonotype turned up a few times. V usage is TRBV20-1 and J usage is TRBJ2-1, with 10 bases lining up with TRBD2. J lost 10 bases, V lost 5 bases, and 14 bases had no gene match. CDR1 is DFQATT, CDR2 SNEGSKA, per germline (reference sequence). CDR3 length equals 15 residues. In DNA form, the CDR3 reads TGCAGTGCTCCCCCCATCCTAGCGGGAGCACCCGAGCAGTTCTTC. Translating it yields CSAPPILAGAPEQFF.

This clonotype was found many times. V and J are TRBV20-1 and TRBJ2-2; D unclear. CDR3 length equals 12 residues. Germline CDR1 DFQATT, CDR2 SNEGSKA (reference sequence). Trimming cost V 0 bases and J 5 bases, with 4 bases left between them. CDR3 in DNA: TGCAGTGCTAGAGATGGTACCGGGGAGCTGTTTTTT. Amino acids: CSARDGTGELFF.

V is TRBV11-2 and J is TRBJ2-6; the D is unclear. Trimming stripped 0 bases from V and 0 bases from J, with 6 bases between. Germline-derived CDR1 and CDR2 are SGHAT and FQNNGV. The CDR3 totals 16 residues. CDR3 loop: CASSLDLGSGANVLTF. CDR3 coding DNA: TGTGCCAGCAGCTTAGATCTGGGCTCTGGGGCCAACGTCCTGACTTTC.

The CDR3 nucleotides read TGTGCCAGCAGTTCCCTGTGGGACAGAAAAAGTTATGGCTACACCTTC. Translated: CASSSLWDRKSYGYTF. V gene TRBV6-5 combines with J gene TRBJ1-2; 7 positions agree with TRBD1. J was trimmed by 5 bases and V by 4 bases; bases with no gene match: 13. In germline, CDR1 is MNHEY, CDR2 SVGAGI. This CDR3 comprises 16 residues.

This chain uses TRBV5-1 with TRBJ1-1; D may be TRBD1 (5 bases). Germline V gene sequence: CDR1 SGHRS, CDR2 YFSETQ. This CDR3 region has 15 residues. V was trimmed by 0 bases and J by 4 bases, leaving 13 bases between them. The CDR3 reads CASSLDGAGVTEAFF. DNA for the CDR3: TGCGCCAGCAGCTTGGACGGGGCCGGGGTCACTGAAGCTTTCTTT.

The V gene is TRBV5-1, the J gene TRBJ2-1; 11 bases match TRBD2. The germline gives CDR1 SGHRS, CDR2 YFSETQ. This CDR3 has 16 amino acids. The junction had 3 bases not matched to a gene; V was cut back by 4 bases and J by 0 bases. The CDR3 sequence: CASSATSGSSYNEQFF. For the CDR3, the DNA is TGCGCCAGCAGCGCCACTAGCGGGAGCTCCTACAATGAGCAGTTCTTC.

The chain recombines TRBV3-1 with TRBJ1-5; D unclear. The germline V and J ends were trimmed by 3 bases and 5 bases, with 11 bases remaining between them. CDR3 length: 14 residues. Germline CDR1 and CDR2: LGHDT and YNNKEL (reference sequence). CDR3 DNA: TGTGCCAGCAGCCATGGCAGGCAGGATCAGCCCCAGCATTTT. Residues: CASSHGRQDQPQHF. The whole variable domain, remainder taken from reference TRBV3-1 and TRBJ1-5, is DTAVSQTPKYLVTQMGNDKSIKCEQNLGHDTMYWYKQDSKKFLKIMFSYNNKELIINETVPNRFSPKSPDKAHLNLHINSLELGDSAVYFCASSHGRQDQPQHFGDGTRLSIL.

This clonotype came up a few times. The gene calls are TRBV7-9 and TRBJ2-1; 7 nucleotides line up with TRBD1. V lost 6 bases to trimming and J lost 2 bases; unmatched junction nucleotides: 13. CDR1 is SEHNR and CDR2 is FQNEAQ in the germline V gene (reference sequence). The CDR3 spans 17 residues. The CDR3 coding sequence is TGTGCCAGCAGTCAGAGGTCTGGCCAGGGGGCCTACAATGAGCAGTTCTTC. It specifies CASSQRSGQGAYNEQFF.

This clonotype came up many times. CDR3 DNA sequence: TGTGCCAGCAGCGTAGAGGTAGCGGGAGCAGACGAGCAGTACTTC. Amino acids: CASSVEVAGADEQYF. The rearrangement links TRBV9 to TRBJ2-7; TRBD2 agrees at 9 bases. The trim removed 0 bases at V and 5 bases at J, leaving 6 bases unmatched. The CDR3 consists of 15 residues. Germline V gene data show CDR1 as SGDLS and CDR2 as YYNGEE.

The chain recombines TRBV20-1 with TRBJ2-5; weak D call: TRBD1 (6 bases). This CDR3 has 14 residues. V gave up 6 bases and J gave up 2 bases, with 16 bases separating them. Germline lookup yields CDR1 DFQATT and CDR2 SNEGSKA (reference sequence). This chain's CDR3 is CSAEDRKPQETQYF. DNA of the CDR3: TGCAGTGCGGAGGACAGAAAGCCACAAGAGACCCAGTACTTC.

At least ten counts were recorded for this clonotype. This chain joins TRBV2 and TRBJ2-7, with D hard to call. V was cut by 1 base and J by 2 bases, with 9 bases left in between. Germline-derived CDR1 and CDR2 are SNHLY and FYNNEI. This CDR3 has 14 amino acids. CDR3 bases: TGTGCCAGCAGTGAAGTAGACAAGGCCTACGAGCAGTACTTC. It specifies CASSEVDKAYEQYF. The full variable domain, with the rest looked up from reference TRBV2 and TRBJ2-7, is EPEVTQTPSHQVTQMGQEVILRCVPISNHLYFYWYRQILGQKVEFLVSFYNNEISEKSEIFDDQFSVERPDGSNFTLKIRSTKLEDSAMYFCASSEVDKAYEQYFGPGTRLTVT.

The chain uses TRBV7-2 and TRBJ2-3, with D possibly matching TRBD2 (5 bases). V lost 4 bases to trimming and J lost 2 bases, with 10 bases between them. The CDR3 is 14 amino acids. Germline assignment: CDR1 SGHTA and CDR2 FQGNSA. The CDR3 DNA reads as TGTGCCAGCAGCTCAGACGGGAACACAGATACGCAGTATTTT. Amino acid sequence: CASSSDGNTDTQYF.

This chain links TRBV28 with TRBJ2-5; D tentatively reads TRBD1 or TRBD2 (5 bases each). Germline V lookup: CDR1 MDHEN, CDR2 SYDVKM. The CDR3 totals 13 residues. V lost 10 bases to trimming and J lost 5 bases, with 17 bases between them. CDR3 bases: TGTGCCAACCCGAGGGGCCGCTCGGAGACCCAGTACTTC. It yields the protein CANPRGRSETQYF.